What follows is one T cell receptor beta chain and its context. What it recognizes is unknown. The V end was cut by 0 bases, the J end by 4 bases, with 16 bases between. CDR1 and CDR2 (germline): DFQATT, SNEGSKA (reference sequence). This CDR3 has 15 residues. This entry belongs to a study of vaccination and CD4 T cells after COVID-19. The treatment is: roughly 11-day PBMC culture with coronavirus spike peptide pools or control peptides (ViraFEST assay). Culture of about 1.8 million PBMCs per well took place with about 9 IU/ml IL-2 and roughly 10 ug/ml peptide pools. An Oncomine TCR Beta short-read assay was used to sequence the DNA from cultured CD4+ T cells. Using its own MiXCR run on the PCR reads, TCRdb lists one record per CDR3 protein. The repertoire includes 12,000 to 15,000 distinct CDR3 sequences, roughly 57% of them detected once, and approximately 14% sits in the top ten.

The source is a human donor who had recovered from COVID-19. Sequences were obtained from CD4+ T cells from blood, cultured in vitro. The V gene is TRBV20-1, the J gene TRBJ2-7, with D perhaps TRBD2 (7 bases). The CDR3 DNA follows: TGCAGTGCTAGAGATTTTGGCAGGGGAGGGTACGAGCAGTACTTC. Translated: CSARDFGRGGYEQYF.